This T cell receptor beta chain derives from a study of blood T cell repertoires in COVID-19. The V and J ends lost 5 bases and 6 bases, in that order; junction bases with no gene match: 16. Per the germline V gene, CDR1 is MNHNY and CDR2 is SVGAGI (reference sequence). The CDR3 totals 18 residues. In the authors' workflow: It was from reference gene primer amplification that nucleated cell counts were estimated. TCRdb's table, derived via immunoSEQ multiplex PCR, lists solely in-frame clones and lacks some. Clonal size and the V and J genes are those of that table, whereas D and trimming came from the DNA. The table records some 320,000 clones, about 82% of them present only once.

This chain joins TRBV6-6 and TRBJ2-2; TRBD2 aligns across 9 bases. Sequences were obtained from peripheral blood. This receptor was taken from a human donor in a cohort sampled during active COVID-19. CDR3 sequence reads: CASSPVGLAGYYPGELFF. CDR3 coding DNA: TGTGCCAGCAGTCCGGTGGGGCTAGCGGGGTATTACCCCGGGGAGCTGTTTTTT.